The 26 T cell receptor beta chains in this list originate from one sample, sequenced in a study of T cell clones after liver transplantation. Data came from immunoSEQ multiplex PCR; TCRdb stores just in-frame clones and leaves some out. The table records more than 95,000 clones, about nine tenths of them present only once. The starting material was CD4+ T cells from blood, obtained 12 months after liver transplant. These receptors came from a human patient who received a liver transplant. Some T cells may have originated in the graft donor.

J is TRBJ1-5 and V is TRBV10-3; D is perhaps TRBD1 (5 bases). Per the germline V gene, CDR1 is ENHRY and CDR2 is SYGVKD. The V end lost 4 bases, the J end lost 5 bases, and 21 bases lay between the germline ends. The length of the CDR3 is 17 residues. The CDR3 reads CAISGSYAGGLDQPQHF. DNA of the CDR3: TGTGCCATCAGTGGCTCTTACGCTGGGGGGTTGGATCAGCCCCAGCATTTT.

The rearrangement uses TRBV18 and TRBJ2-1; no reliable D call. The V end was cut by 6 bases, the J end by 4 bases, with 22 bases between. The CDR3 sequence is 17 residues long. Germline V gene lookup returns CDR1 KGHSH and CDR2 LQKENI. The CDR3 is CASSPSPPAGEYNEQFF. For the CDR3, the DNA is TGTGCCAGCTCTCCCTCGCCTCCCGCAGGAGAGTACAATGAGCAGTTCTTC.

This chain uses TRBV5-4 with TRBJ2-2; D not certain. Germline CDR1 reads SGHNT; CDR2 reads YYREEE (reference sequence). The CDR3 loop spans 13 amino acids. Trimming cost V 4 bases and J 2 bases, with 6 bases left between them. Here the CDR3 reads CASSPRNTGELFF. CDR3 nucleotide sequence: TGTGCCAGCAGCCCTCGAAACACCGGGGAGCTGTTTTTT. Using reference TRBV5-4 and TRBJ2-2 for the parts outside the CDR3, the full variable domain is ETGVTQSPTHLIKTRGQQVTLRCSSQSGHNTVSWYQQALGQGPQFIFQYYREEENGRGNFPPRFSGLQFPNYSSELNVNALELDDSALYLCASSPRNTGELFFGEGSRLTVL.

The rearrangement links TRBV19 to TRBJ2-7; TRBD2 matches 7 bases. V gave up 4 bases and J gave up 2 bases; unmatched junction bases: 5. Germline assignment: CDR1 LNHDA and CDR2 SQIVND (reference sequence). CDR3 size: 14 residues. The CDR3 sequence: CASSTAGTTYEQYF. CDR3 in DNA: TGTGCCAGTAGTACGGCCGGGACTACCTACGAGCAGTACTTC.

V and J are TRBV7-2 and TRBJ2-1; D perhaps matches TRBD2 (5 bases). Germline V gives CDR1 SGHTA, CDR2 FQGNSA. Trimming cost V 4 bases and J 2 bases, with 15 bases left between them. The CDR3 consists of 16 residues. CDR3 DNA: TGTGCCAGCAGCTCCACTGGCGGGTTGACCTACAATGAGCAGTTCTTC. Amino acids: CASSSTGGLTYNEQFF.

The V and J genes are TRBV6-5 and TRBJ2-4; tentatively, D is TRBD1 or TRBD2 (5 bases each). Germline assignment: CDR1 MNHEY and CDR2 SVGAGI. The CDR3 consists of 14 residues. V shed 4 bases and J shed 4 bases, with 11 bases lying between them. CDR3 region: CASSSPGRKNIQYF. CDR3 sequence (DNA): TGTGCCAGCAGTTCACCGGGACGGAAAAACATTCAGTACTTC.

V is TRBV28 and J is TRBJ2-7, with D perhaps given as TRBD1 or TRBD2 (5 bases each). Trimming shortened V by 3 bases and J by 1 base, and 10 bases separated the two germline ends. The germline gives CDR1 MDHEN, CDR2 SYDVKM. There are 14 residues in the CDR3. CDR3 sequence (DNA): TGTGCCAGCAGTTTGGGGGATCTGTCCTACGAGCAGTACTTC. It yields the protein CASSLGDLSYEQYF.

V is TRBV5-1 and J is TRBJ2-1; 15 bases match TRBD2. The V and J ends lost 4 bases and 8 bases, in that order; junction bases with no gene match: 10. The CDR3 has 17 residues. Germline V lookup: CDR1 SGHRS, CDR2 YFSETQ. The CDR3 region has the DNA TGCGCCAGCAGCCCTGGACTAGCGGGAGGGCCCTCGGATGAGCAGTTCTTC. Translating it yields CASSPGLAGGPSDEQFF.

The CDR3 DNA sequence: TGCAGCGCACGGTGGGCGGGGGCCAACGTCCTGACTTTC. This gives the protein CSARWAGANVLTF. The rearrangement links TRBV29-1 to TRBJ2-6; no reliable D call. The CDR3 covers 13 residues. Trimming took off 7 bases at V and 4 bases at J, with 11 bases between the two ends. Germline CDR1 is SQVTM and CDR2 is ANQGSEA.

V and J are TRBV5-4 and TRBJ2-1, with 9 bases identical to TRBD2. Germline lookup yields CDR1 SGHNT and CDR2 YYREEE (reference sequence). The CDR3 spans 15 residues. Unmatched junction bases numbered 7, after V lost 4 bases and J lost 5 bases. In nucleotides, the CDR3 is TGTGCCAGCAGCGTGGCGGGAGGGCCTGACAATGAGCAGTTCTTC. Translation: CASSVAGGPDNEQFF.

The count of this clone is one. The J gene is TRBJ2-3, the V gene TRBV11-3, with a weak D call TRBD2 (6 bases). Trimming left V 3 bases short and J 5 bases short, with 18 bases between. The CDR3 is 16 residues long. From germline, CDR1 is SGHNT and CDR2 YENEEA. CDR3 sequence: CASSFLPGGPGDTQYF. DNA for the CDR3: TGTGCCAGCAGCTTCCTTCCCGGAGGGCCCGGAGATACGCAGTATTTT.

V gene TRBV11-1 combines with J gene TRBJ1-4; 9 positions agree with TRBD1. V was pared by 5 bases and J by 8 bases, with 6 bases of the junction left unmatched. Germline lookup yields CDR1 SGHAT and CDR2 FQDESV (reference sequence). The CDR3 consists of 14 residues. In DNA, the CDR3 is TGTGCCAGCAGCACTCGGACAGGGGAGGAAAAACTGTTTTTT. This sequence encodes CASSTRTGEEKLFF.

This CDR3 reads CANKGQPNTEAFF. In nucleotides, the CDR3 is TGTGCCAACAAGGGACAGCCGAACACTGAAGCTTTCTTT. This chain joins TRBV2 and TRBJ1-1; 7 positions match TRBD1. This CDR3 spans 13 amino acids. Per the germline V gene, CDR1 is SNHLY and CDR2 is FYNNEI. The V gene end was trimmed by 10 bases and the J gene end by 1 base; junction bases not matched to a gene: 6.

The gene calls are TRBV2 and TRBJ2-7; 9 bases are a match to TRBD2. The ends lost 4 bases at V and 4 bases at J; junction bases unmatched: 5. This CDR3 contains 14 residues. CDR1 and CDR2 (germline): SNHLY, FYNNEI. The CDR3 region is CASSGWGLAYEQYF. CDR3 DNA: TGTGCCAGCAGTGGGTGGGGACTAGCATACGAGCAGTACTTC.

The chain recombines TRBV7-6 with TRBJ2-1; unclear D gene. V shed 0 bases and J shed 6 bases, with 6 bases lying between them. This CDR3 has 13 amino acids. CDR1 is SGHVS and CDR2 is FNYEAQ in the germline V gene. CDR3: CASSLARGNEQFF. CDR3 DNA: TGTGCCAGCAGCTTAGCGAGAGGCAATGAGCAGTTCTTC.

The V and J genes are TRBV18 and TRBJ2-5; D gene unclear. This CDR3 spans 14 amino acids. CDR1 and CDR2 (germline): KGHSH, LQKENI. V lost 4 bases to trimming and J lost 2 bases, with 11 bases between them. The CDR3 reads CASSRNILQETQYF. The DNA of the CDR3 is TGTGCCAGCTCACGAAACATACTACAAGAGACCCAGTACTTC.

The J gene is TRBJ1-1, the V gene TRBV4-1, with a possible D match to TRBD1 (5 bases). Germline CDR1 MGHRA, CDR2 YSYEKL. The ends were cut back, 0 bases at V and 3 bases at J, with 14 bases in the middle. The length of the CDR3 is 16 residues. The CDR3 nucleotides read TGCGCCAGCAGCCAAGATGTAGTGATAGGGGACACTGAAGCTTTCTTT. Encoded protein: CASSQDVVIGDTEAFF.

The chain joins TRBV9 to TRBJ2-7, with D perhaps matching TRBD1 or TRBD2 (6 bases each). Germline V gives CDR1 SGDLS, CDR2 YYNGEE. V gave up 0 bases and J gave up 4 bases, with 17 bases separating them. The CDR3 loop spans 16 amino acids. CDR3 residues: CASSVAPGAIGYEQYF. The CDR3 bases are TGTGCCAGCAGCGTAGCCCCGGGGGCTATTGGGTACGAGCAGTACTTC.

The genes are TRBV19 and TRBJ2-5, with 8 nucleotides matching TRBD2. Germline CDR1 is LNHDA and CDR2 is SQIVND (reference sequence). This CDR3 region has 15 residues. J gave up 3 bases and V 4 bases, and 7 bases lay outside the gene matches. For the CDR3, the DNA is TGTGCCAGTAGTACTTCCGGACTAGCTAAAGAGACCCAGTACTTC. The encoded protein is CASSTSGLAKETQYF.

This clone is a singleton in its sample. The rearrangement links TRBV18 to TRBJ1-1; tentatively, D is TRBD1 (6 bases). V lost 10 bases and J lost 0, with 12 bases in between. Germline V gives CDR1 KGHSH, CDR2 LQKENI. This CDR3 comprises 13 residues. The CDR3 reads CATTGQLNTEAFF. The CDR3 coding sequence is TGTGCCACCACCGGACAGCTGAACACTGAAGCTTTCTTT.

The chain employs TRBV12-5 and TRBJ2-7, with TRBD1 identical over 7 bases. Unmatched junction bases numbered 14, after V lost 3 bases and J lost 0 bases. The CDR3 is made up of 18 amino acids. CDR1 is LGHNT and CDR2 is FRNRAP in the germline V gene. The DNA of the CDR3 is TGTGCTAGTGGTTTTTCCGATTTTTGGGCAGGGGGCTCCTACGAGCAGTACTTC. Its translation: CASGFSDFWAGGSYEQYF.

CDR3 DNA sequence: TGTGCCAGCAGGGGGGAGGACACCGGGGAGCTGTTTTTT. It specifies CASRGEDTGELFF. The V and J genes are TRBV2 and TRBJ2-2, with D possibly being TRBD2 (6 bases). This CDR3 comprises 13 residues. CDR1 and CDR2 (germline): SNHLY, FYNNEI. V was trimmed by 6 bases and J by 3 bases, leaving 8 bases between them.

The chain uses TRBV6-6 and TRBJ1-5; 8 positions match TRBD1. The CDR3 extends over 16 amino acids. The trim removed 2 bases at V and 1 base at J, leaving 4 bases unmatched. Germline CDR1 MNHNY, CDR2 SVGAGI (reference sequence). The CDR3 is CASSYRTGQSNQPQHF. CDR3 bases: TGTGCCAGCAGTTACCGGACAGGGCAGAGCAATCAGCCCCAGCATTTT.

The chain carries TRBV25-1 and TRBJ1-2; D is unclear. The CDR3 has 12 residues. The V gene lost 3 bases and the J gene lost 1 base, with 3 bases spanning the gap. The germline V gene encodes CDR1 MGHDK and CDR2 SYGVNS. The CDR3 DNA reads as TGTGCCAGCAGTGATATTAACTATGGCTACACCTTC. Translation: CASSDINYGYTF.

The rearrangement uses TRBV5-1 and TRBJ2-7, with TRBD2 identical over 8 bases. The CDR3 length is 15 residues. With 2 bases clipped from V and 0 bases from J, the junction kept 4 bases outside the gene matches. CDR1 and CDR2 (germline): SGHRS, YFSETQ. In nucleotides, the CDR3 is TGCGCCAGCAGCTTAGGGGGGACTAGCTCCTACGAGCAGTACTTC. It codes for CASSLGGTSSYEQYF.

The chain couples TRBV28 to TRBJ1-2, with D perhaps TRBD1 (6 bases). This CDR3 contains 14 residues. With 7 bases removed from V and 2 bases from J, the gap between germline ends came to 14 bases. CDR1 is MDHEN and CDR2 is SYDVKM in the germline V gene. The CDR3 sequence: CASTGTPRNYGYTF. The CDR3 DNA reads as TGTGCCAGCACTGGGACACCACGAAACTATGGCTACACCTTC.